The 30 T cell receptor beta chains in this list originate from one sample, sequenced in a study of long-term antiretroviral therapy in people with HIV (dated by TCRdb to between 2020 and 2023). The immunoSEQ hsTCRB v3.0 assay was used at survey level resolution to sequence the TRB variable region. TCRdb re-hosts the immuneACCESS table, in-frame sequences only. Its copies lack some clones; in the studies checked, an unresolved V gene accounts for under half of them, and the cause for the rest is not known. Present in this sample are approximately 28,000 clones, more than 70% of which were seen just once. The top ten clonotypes cover 7.5% to 9% of the sample. Material: unsorted PBMCs, obtained 4.8 years after starting antiretroviral therapy. The receptors originated from a man aged 40-55 years with HIV.

The chain employs TRBV5-5 and TRBJ1-5; a weak D match, TRBD1 (5 bases). CDR3 length: 17 amino acids. The germline CDR1 and CDR2 sequences are SGHKS and YYEKEE (reference sequence). Trimming pared 1 base from V and 1 base from J, leaving 15 bases between. The CDR3 coding sequence is TGTGCCAGCAGCTTGAGGGGAACGGGGTTAAGCAATCAGCCCCAGCATTTT. Amino acids: CASSLRGTGLSNQPQHF.

This sequence joins TRBV6-5 and TRBJ1-5, with D hard to call. The length of the CDR3 is 13 residues. The germline CDR1 and CDR2 sequences are MNHEY and SVGAGI. Trimming pared 2 bases from V and 5 bases from J, leaving 7 bases between. DNA for the CDR3: TGTGCCAGCAGTTACAGTTGGGATCAGCCCCAGCATTTT. This gives the protein CASSYSWDQPQHF.

V gene TRBV7-3 combines with J gene TRBJ2-7; TRBD2 matches 14 bases. CDR1 is SGHTA, CDR2 FQGTGA, per germline. Trimming at V came to 5 bases and at J to 0 bases, leaving 3 bases not matched to a gene. This CDR3 region has 16 residues. The CDR3 here is CASSPGTSGSSYEQYF. CDR3 in DNA: TGTGCCAGCAGCCCGGGGACTAGCGGGAGCTCCTACGAGCAGTACTTC.

The chain is built from TRBV10-3 and TRBJ1-5; TRBD1 matches at 7 bases. The junction had 1 base not matched to a gene; V was cut back by 2 bases and J by 6 bases. Germline values: CDR1 ENHRY, CDR2 SYGVKD. CDR3 length: 13 residues. DNA for the CDR3: TGTGCCATCAGTGAGGACAGGGTTCAGCCCCAGCATTTT. Its protein is CAISEDRVQPQHF.

This rearrangement joins TRBV14 to TRBJ2-2; tentatively, D is TRBD2 (6 bases). This CDR3 comprises 17 residues. V was pared by 4 bases and J by 5 bases, with 20 bases between. CDR1 is SGHDN and CDR2 is FVKESK in the germline V gene. The CDR3 reads CASSPADTGDWTGELFF. The CDR3 DNA sequence: TGTGCCAGCAGCCCGGCAGATACGGGGGATTGGACCGGGGAGCTGTTTTTT.

Concerning this clone itself: Other DNA sequences of this sample code for an identical CDR3. The CDR3 coding sequence is TGTGCCAGCAGCTTGGCTGGGGGATCCTACGAGCAGTACTTC. It is translated as CASSLAGGSYEQYF. This chain connects TRBV7-9 to TRBJ2-7, with D perhaps assigned TRBD1 or TRBD2 (5 bases each). Per germline, CDR1 SEHNR and CDR2 FQNEAQ (reference sequence). Trimming pared 3 bases from V and 1 base from J, leaving 10 bases between. CDR3 size: 14 residues.

This clone was observed a single time. The rearrangement joins TRBV4-3 to TRBJ2-7; D is uncertain. Germline CDR1 is LGHNA and CDR2 is YSLEER. This CDR3 has 16 residues. V lost 1 base and J 2 bases, leaving 15 bases between the germline ends. CDR3 bases: TGCGCCAGCAGCCAAGGAACGGGTTTACCAACCTACGAGCAGTACTTC. Its translation is CASSQGTGLPTYEQYF.

This chain links TRBV19 with TRBJ1-3; D uncertain. The CDR3 is 15 residues long. Looked up from germline, CDR1 is LNHDA and CDR2 is SQIVND (reference sequence). V was shortened by 0 bases and J by 2 bases, with 8 bases between the two germline ends. The CDR3, as DNA: TGTGCCAGTAGTATAGACAAGGCAGCTGGAAACACCATATATTTT. Translating gives CASSIDKAAGNTIYF.

The rearrangement uses TRBV19 and TRBJ2-7; 12 bases align to TRBD2. The V gene's germline CDR1 is LNHDA and CDR2 SQIVND (reference sequence). J was trimmed by 4 bases and V by 6 bases; bases with no gene match: 4. The CDR3 has 14 amino acids. CDR3 amino acids: CASRTTSGSYEQYF. The DNA for the CDR3 is TGTGCCAGTAGGACGACTAGCGGGAGTTACGAGCAGTACTTC.

The chain uses TRBV7-9 and TRBJ2-1; D possibly uses TRBD1 or TRBD2 (5 bases each). Trimming pared 0 bases from V and 5 bases from J, leaving 8 bases between. Germline V gene sequence: CDR1 SEHNR, CDR2 FQNEAQ (reference sequence). This CDR3 is built from 14 residues. CDR3 amino acids: CASSLAGTDNEQFF. The DNA of the CDR3 is TGTGCCAGCAGCTTAGCGGGGACGGACAATGAGCAGTTCTTC.

The V call is TRBV28, the J call TRBJ1-1; D is ambiguous. V lost 1 base and J 8 bases, leaving 11 bases between the germline ends. CDR3 length: 13 amino acids. Germline V CDR1 and CDR2: MDHEN, SYDVKM. CDR3 in DNA: TGTGCCAGCAGTTTATCTAGTGTCCGGGAAGCTTTCTTT. It codes for CASSLSSVREAFF.

This sequence joins TRBV6-6 and TRBJ1-1; 7 bases are a match to TRBD1. This CDR3 contains 12 residues. Germline assignment: CDR1 MNHNY and CDR2 SVGAGI (reference sequence). V lost 2 bases and J lost 7; bases outside the gene matches: 1. CDR3 in DNA: TGTGCCAGCAGTTACGCAGGGGGTGAAGCTTTCTTT. Its translation is CASSYAGGEAFF.

The CDR3 reads CASSRDGWNTGELFF. CDR3 nucleotides: TGTGCCAGCAGTAGGGACGGATGGAACACCGGGGAGCTGTTTTTT. The chain links TRBV27 to TRBJ2-2, with D tentatively TRBD1 or TRBD2 (5 bases each). Germline CDR1 is MNHEY and CDR2 is SMNVEV (reference sequence). V was cut by 5 bases and J by 1 base, with 11 bases left in between. This CDR3 contains 15 residues.

The gene calls are TRBV9 and TRBJ2-7; 14 bases are a match to TRBD2. CDR1 SGDLS and CDR2 YYNGEE come from the germline V gene. J gave up 5 bases and V 4 bases, and 8 bases lay outside the gene matches. The CDR3 is 16 residues long. The CDR3 is CASSPGLAGGKNEQYF. The CDR3 DNA reads TGTGCCAGCAGCCCCGGACTAGCGGGAGGAAAAAACGAGCAGTACTTC.

The chain employs TRBV2 and TRBJ2-1; 8 nucleotides agree with TRBD2. Germline lookup yields CDR1 SNHLY and CDR2 FYNNEI. V was clipped by 6 bases and J by 3 bases; unmatched bases: 10. The CDR3 length is 16 residues. CDR3 protein: CASRLPGLESYNEQFF. The CDR3 DNA is TGTGCCAGCAGGCTTCCGGGACTAGAGAGCTACAATGAGCAGTTCTTC.

V and J are TRBV4-2 and TRBJ2-1; 15 bases line up with TRBD2. The germline V gene encodes CDR1 LGHNA and CDR2 YNFKEQ. CDR3 size: 17 residues. V trimming: 0 bases; J trimming: 7 bases; junction bases outside the gene matches: 4. CDR3 protein: CASSQELGLAGGNEQFF. The CDR3 nucleotides are TGTGCCAGCAGCCAAGAGCTAGGACTAGCGGGAGGGAATGAGCAGTTCTTC.

The chain joins TRBV14 to TRBJ1-4, with D perhaps TRBD1 (5 bases). Germline CDR1 SGHDN, CDR2 FVKESK. Between the trimmed V and J ends, which lost 4 bases and 6 bases, there was a span of 18 bases. The CDR3 extends over 16 amino acids. The CDR3: CASSRGEYGGDEKLFF. Written as DNA, the CDR3 is TGTGCCAGCAGCCGCGGGGAGTATGGGGGTGATGAAAAACTGTTTTTT.

V gene TRBV2 combines with J gene TRBJ2-7; no reliable D call. This CDR3 has 13 amino acids. Germline-derived CDR1 and CDR2 are SNHLY and FYNNEI. With 7 bases removed from V and 1 base from J, the gap between germline ends came to 11 bases. The CDR3 region is CASMKAWSYEQYF. In nucleotides, the CDR3 is TGTGCCAGCATGAAGGCGTGGTCCTACGAGCAGTACTTC.

The rearrangement uses TRBV5-4 and TRBJ1-3, with D possibly being TRBD1 (5 bases). The CDR3 is 13 amino acids. From germline, CDR1 is SGHNT and CDR2 YYREEE (reference sequence). Trimming took 4 bases from V and 4 from J, leaving 9 bases between them. CDR3 nucleotide sequence: TGTGCCAGCAGCAGGGGTGAGGGAAACACCATATATTTT. The encoded protein is CASSRGEGNTIYF.

This chain joins TRBV7-9 and TRBJ1-2, with D possibly TRBD1 on 6 matching bases. V was clipped by 5 bases and J by 4 bases, with 11 bases between them. Germline values: CDR1 SEHNR, CDR2 FQNEAQ (reference sequence). The CDR3 consists of 13 residues. CDR3 sequence reads: CASSPRGPYGYTF. DNA of the CDR3: TGTGCCAGCAGCCCCAGGGGTCCCTATGGCTACACCTTC.

This chain connects TRBV5-4 to TRBJ1-2, with TRBD1 as a possible D gene (6 bases). CDR1 SGHNT and CDR2 YYREEE come from the germline V gene (reference sequence). CDR3 length equals 18 residues. V lost 3 bases, J lost 1 base, and 22 bases lay in between. The CDR3 sequence is CASSYPYPRQEYNYGYTF. CDR3 DNA: TGTGCCAGCAGCTACCCCTATCCTAGACAGGAGTATAACTATGGCTACACCTTC.

The J gene is TRBJ1-4, the V gene TRBV7-8, with D tentatively TRBD1 (6 bases). Trimming removed 10 bases from V and 7 bases from J, with 16 bases in between. The CDR3 has 13 amino acids. The germline CDR1 and CDR2 sequences are SGHVS and FQNEAQ. As DNA, the CDR3 is TGTGCCACCCAGACAGGCACGTTTGAAAAACTGTTTTTT. This sequence encodes CATQTGTFEKLFF.

The chain carries TRBV28 and TRBJ1-1, with 12 bases that match TRBD1. Per germline, CDR1 MDHEN and CDR2 SYDVKM. This CDR3 is 17 amino acids long. After removal of 5 bases from V and 0 bases from J, the junction contained 7 bases not matched to a gene. The CDR3 region is CASSVGTGGLLNTEAFF. The CDR3, as DNA: TGTGCCAGCAGTGTCGGGACAGGGGGCCTCCTGAACACTGAAGCTTTCTTT.

This clone was observed a few times. The chain combines TRBV28 with TRBJ1-2, with D uncertain. V was cut by 6 bases and J by 8 bases, with 10 bases left in between. The CDR3 is 11 residues long. Germline CDR1 reads MDHEN; CDR2 reads SYDVKM. The CDR3 loop reads CASSGMGGYTF. CDR3 coding DNA: TGTGCCAGCAGCGGGATGGGCGGCTACACCTTC.

The chain uses TRBV18 and TRBJ2-7; 9 bases map to TRBD1. The CDR3 covers 15 residues. From germline, CDR1 is KGHSH and CDR2 LQKENI. Trimming took 4 bases from V and 0 from J; bases not matched to a gene: 4. The CDR3 protein is CASSQGQGPSYEQYF. In nucleotides, the CDR3 is TGTGCCAGCTCACAGGGACAGGGTCCCTCCTACGAGCAGTACTTC.

The chain couples TRBV7-9 to TRBJ1-5; D may be TRBD1 (6 bases). Looked up from germline, CDR1 is SEHNR and CDR2 is FQNEAQ (reference sequence). The CDR3 runs to 16 residues. Trimming left V 1 base short and J 0 bases short, with 10 bases between. The CDR3 DNA reads TGTGCCAGCAGCTTAGTAGGGGGTCTTAGCAATCAGCCCCAGCATTTT. It codes for CASSLVGGLSNQPQHF. Full variable domain (missing parts from reference TRBV7-9 and TRBJ1-5): DTGVSQNPRHKITKRGQNVTFRCDPISEHNRLYWYRQTLGQGPEFLTYFQNEAQLEKSRLLSDRFSAERPKGSFSTLEIQRTEQGDSAMYLCASSLVGGLSNQPQHFGDGTRLSIL.

The rearrangement uses TRBV7-2 and TRBJ2-1, with D possibly TRBD2 on 7 matching bases. The CDR3 contains 15 residues. The ends were cut back, 0 bases at V and 4 bases at J, with 10 bases in the middle. Per the germline V gene, CDR1 is SGHTA and CDR2 is FQGNSA. The CDR3 protein is CASSLAGGRYNEQFF. In DNA, the CDR3 is TGTGCCAGCAGCTTAGCGGGGGGGCGTTACAATGAGCAGTTCTTC.

This rearrangement joins TRBV25-1 to TRBJ2-2; D is perhaps TRBD2 (6 bases). Per germline, CDR1 MGHDK and CDR2 SYGVNS. V lost 7 bases, J lost 1 base, and 16 bases lay in between. This CDR3 spans 16 amino acids. The CDR3 is CASKNSGLKNTGELFF. CDR3 nucleotide sequence: TGTGCCAGCAAAAACTCGGGACTGAAGAACACCGGGGAGCTGTTTTTT. The entire variable domain, with the rest obtained from reference TRBV25-1 and TRBJ2-2, is as follows: EADIYQTPRYLVIGTGKKITLECSQTMGHDKMYWYQQDPGMELHLIHYSYGVNSTEKGDLSSESTVSRIRTEHFPLTLESARPSHTSQYLCASKNSGLKNTGELFFGEGSRLTVL.

The chain combines TRBV7-8 with TRBJ1-2, with 8 positions matching TRBD1. CDR1 SGHVS and CDR2 FQNEAQ come from the germline V gene. V shed 3 bases and J 8 bases; nucleotides not matched to a gene: 14. This CDR3 has 16 amino acids. The CDR3 DNA reads TGTGCCAGCAGCTTGGCCTCTTTCGGGACAGGAGACGGCTACACCTTC. Translating it yields CASSLASFGTGDGYTF.

V and J are TRBV4-1 and TRBJ2-6; 8 nucleotides line up with TRBD1. The junction had 13 bases not matched to a gene; V was cut back by 0 bases and J by 0 bases. The CDR3 loop spans 21 amino acids. Germline-derived CDR1 and CDR2 are MGHRA and YSYEKL. The CDR3 coding sequence is TGCGCCAGCAGCCAAGAAGGGGTTGGGCAGGGGGCCTCCTCTGGGGCCAACGTCCTGACTTTC. Translation: CASSQEGVGQGASSGANVLTF.